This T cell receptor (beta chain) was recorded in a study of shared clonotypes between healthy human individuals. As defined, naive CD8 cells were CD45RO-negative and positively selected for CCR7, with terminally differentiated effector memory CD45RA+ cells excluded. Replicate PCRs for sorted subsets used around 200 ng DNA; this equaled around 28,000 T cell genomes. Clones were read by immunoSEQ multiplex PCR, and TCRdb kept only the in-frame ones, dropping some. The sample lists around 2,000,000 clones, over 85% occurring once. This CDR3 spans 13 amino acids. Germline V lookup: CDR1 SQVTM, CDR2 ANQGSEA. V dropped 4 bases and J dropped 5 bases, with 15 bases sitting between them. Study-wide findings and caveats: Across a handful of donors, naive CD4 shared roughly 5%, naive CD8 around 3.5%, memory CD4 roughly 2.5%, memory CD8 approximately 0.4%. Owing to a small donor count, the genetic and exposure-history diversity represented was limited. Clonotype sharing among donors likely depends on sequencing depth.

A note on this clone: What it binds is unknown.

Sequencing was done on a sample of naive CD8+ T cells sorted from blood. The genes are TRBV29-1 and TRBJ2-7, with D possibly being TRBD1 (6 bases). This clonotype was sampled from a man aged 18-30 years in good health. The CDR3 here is CSVVGQGTHEQYF. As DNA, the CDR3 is TGCAGCGTTGTAGGCCAGGGGACCCACGAGCAGTACTTC.